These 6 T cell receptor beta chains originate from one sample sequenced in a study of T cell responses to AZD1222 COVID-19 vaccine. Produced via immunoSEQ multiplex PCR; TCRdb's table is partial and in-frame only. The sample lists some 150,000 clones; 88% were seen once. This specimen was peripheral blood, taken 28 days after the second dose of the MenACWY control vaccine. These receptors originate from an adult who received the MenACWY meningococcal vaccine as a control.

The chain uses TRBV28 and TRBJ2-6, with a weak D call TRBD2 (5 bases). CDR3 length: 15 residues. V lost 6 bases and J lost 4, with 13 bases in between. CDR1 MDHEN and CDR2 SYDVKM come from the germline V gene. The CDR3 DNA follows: TGTGCCAGCAGCCCTCGAGGGTCAGGGGCCAACGTCCTGACTTTC. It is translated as CASSPRGSGANVLTF.

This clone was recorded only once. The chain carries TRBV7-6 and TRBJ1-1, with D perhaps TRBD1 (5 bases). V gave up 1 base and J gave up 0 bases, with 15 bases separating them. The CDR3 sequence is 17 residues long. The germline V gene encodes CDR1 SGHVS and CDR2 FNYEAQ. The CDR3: CASSLGRAGTMNTEAFF. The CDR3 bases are TGTGCCAGCAGCTTAGGTAGGGCAGGGACCATGAACACTGAAGCTTTCTTT.

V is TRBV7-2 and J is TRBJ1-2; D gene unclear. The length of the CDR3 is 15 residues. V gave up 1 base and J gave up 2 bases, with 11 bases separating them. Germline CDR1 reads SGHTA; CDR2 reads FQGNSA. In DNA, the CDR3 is TGTGCCAGCAGCTTAGGGAGACAACGAAACTATGGCTACACCTTC. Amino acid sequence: CASSLGRQRNYGYTF.

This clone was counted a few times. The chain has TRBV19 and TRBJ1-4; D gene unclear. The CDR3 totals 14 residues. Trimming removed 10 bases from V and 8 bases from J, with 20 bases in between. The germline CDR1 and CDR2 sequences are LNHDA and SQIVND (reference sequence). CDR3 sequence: CATKSSHGGEKLFF. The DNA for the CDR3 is TGTGCCACCAAAAGTTCCCATGGAGGCGAAAAACTGTTTTTT.

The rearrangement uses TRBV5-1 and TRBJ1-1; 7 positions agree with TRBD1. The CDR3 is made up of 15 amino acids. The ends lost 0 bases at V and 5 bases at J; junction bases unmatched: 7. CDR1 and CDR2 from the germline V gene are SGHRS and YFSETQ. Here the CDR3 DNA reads TGCGCCAGCAGCTTGGAGACAGGGCGGGGAACTGAAGCTTTCTTT. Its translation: CASSLETGRGTEAFF.

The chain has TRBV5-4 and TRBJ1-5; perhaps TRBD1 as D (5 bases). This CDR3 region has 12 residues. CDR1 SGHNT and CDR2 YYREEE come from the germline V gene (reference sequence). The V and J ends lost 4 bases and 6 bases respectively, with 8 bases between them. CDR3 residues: CASSLRGQPQHF. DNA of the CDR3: TGTGCCAGCAGCCTGAGGGGTCAGCCCCAGCATTTT.